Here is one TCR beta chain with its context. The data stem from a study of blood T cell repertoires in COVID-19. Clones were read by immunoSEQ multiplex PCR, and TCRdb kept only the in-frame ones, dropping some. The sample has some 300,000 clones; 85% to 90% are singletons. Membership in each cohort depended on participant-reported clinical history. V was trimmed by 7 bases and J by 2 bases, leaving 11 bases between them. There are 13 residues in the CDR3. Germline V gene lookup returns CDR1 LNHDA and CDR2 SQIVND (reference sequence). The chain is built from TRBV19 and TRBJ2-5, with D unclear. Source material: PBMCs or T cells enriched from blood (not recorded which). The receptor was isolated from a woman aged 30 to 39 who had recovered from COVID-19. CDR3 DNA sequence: TGTGCCAGTACGAGGAACGCGCAAGAGACCCAGTACTTC. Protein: CASTRNAQETQYF.